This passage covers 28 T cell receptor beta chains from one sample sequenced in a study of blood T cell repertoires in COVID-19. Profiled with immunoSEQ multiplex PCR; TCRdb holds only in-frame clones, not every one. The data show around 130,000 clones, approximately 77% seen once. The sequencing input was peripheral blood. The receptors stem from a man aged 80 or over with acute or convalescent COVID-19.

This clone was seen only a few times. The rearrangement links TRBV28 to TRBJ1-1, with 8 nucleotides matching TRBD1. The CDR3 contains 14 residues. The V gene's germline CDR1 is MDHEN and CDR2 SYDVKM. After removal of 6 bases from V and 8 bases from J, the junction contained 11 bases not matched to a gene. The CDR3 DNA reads TGTGCCAGCAGAAGACAGGGGACGTTCCAGGAAGCTTTCTTT. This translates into CASRRQGTFQEAFF.

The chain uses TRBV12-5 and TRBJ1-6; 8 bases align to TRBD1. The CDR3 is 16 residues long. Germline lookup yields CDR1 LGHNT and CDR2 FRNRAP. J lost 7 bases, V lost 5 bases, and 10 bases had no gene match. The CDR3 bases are TGTGCTAGTGGTACTGACAGGGGATATCGAAATTCACCCCTCCACTTT. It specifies CASGTDRGYRNSPLHF.

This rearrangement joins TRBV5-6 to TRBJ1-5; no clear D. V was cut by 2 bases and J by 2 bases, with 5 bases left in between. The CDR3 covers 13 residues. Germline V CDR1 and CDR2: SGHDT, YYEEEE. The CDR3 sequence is CASSLTGNQPQHF. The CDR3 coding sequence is TGTGCCAGCAGCTTAACAGGCAATCAGCCCCAGCATTTT. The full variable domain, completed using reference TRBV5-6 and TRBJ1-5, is DAGVTQSPTHLIKTRGQQVTLRCSPKSGHDTVSWYQQALGQGPQFIFQYYEEEERQRGNFPDRFSGHQFPNYSSELNVNALLLGDSALYLCASSLTGNQPQHFGDGTRLSIL.

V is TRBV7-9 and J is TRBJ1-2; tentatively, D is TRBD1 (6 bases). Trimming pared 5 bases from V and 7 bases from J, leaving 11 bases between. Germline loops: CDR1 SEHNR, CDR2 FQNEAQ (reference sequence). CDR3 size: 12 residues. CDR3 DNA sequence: TGTGCCAGCAGCCGGGACACTATTGGCTACACCTTC. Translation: CASSRDTIGYTF.

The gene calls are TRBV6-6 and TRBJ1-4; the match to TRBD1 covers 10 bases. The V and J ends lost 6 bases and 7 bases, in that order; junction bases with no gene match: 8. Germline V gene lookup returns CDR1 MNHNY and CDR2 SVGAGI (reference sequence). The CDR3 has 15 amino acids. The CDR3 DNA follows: TGTGCCAGCAGCCGAAGACAGGGGGCAGGTGAAAAACTGTTTTTT. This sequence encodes CASSRRQGAGEKLFF.

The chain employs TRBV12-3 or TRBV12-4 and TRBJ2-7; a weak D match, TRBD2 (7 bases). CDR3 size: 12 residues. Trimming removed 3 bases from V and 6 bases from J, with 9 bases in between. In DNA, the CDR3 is TGTGCCAGCAGTTTCGGGGGGCCCGAGCAGTACTTC. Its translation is CASSFGGPEQYF.

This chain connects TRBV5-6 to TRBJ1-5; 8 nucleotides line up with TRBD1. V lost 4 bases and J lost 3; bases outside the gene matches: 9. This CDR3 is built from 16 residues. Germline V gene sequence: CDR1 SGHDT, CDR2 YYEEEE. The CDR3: CASSRTGRTTNQPQHF. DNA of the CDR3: TGTGCCAGCAGCCGGACAGGGCGTACTACCAATCAGCCCCAGCATTTT.

The CDR3 DNA is TGTGCCAGCAGCCAAGTCAGGGGGAGCTACAATGAGCAGTTCTTC. Translation: CASSQVRGSYNEQFF. V is TRBV14 and J is TRBJ2-1; 7 bases agree with TRBD1. V gave up 1 base and J gave up 3 bases; unmatched junction bases: 3. The CDR3 is 15 residues long. The germline gives CDR1 SGHDN, CDR2 FVKESK.

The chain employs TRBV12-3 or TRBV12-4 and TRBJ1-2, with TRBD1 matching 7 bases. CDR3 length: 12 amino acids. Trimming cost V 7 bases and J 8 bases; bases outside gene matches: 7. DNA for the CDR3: TGTGCCAGCAAACAGGGGCCCGGGGGCTACACCTTC. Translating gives CASKQGPGGYTF.

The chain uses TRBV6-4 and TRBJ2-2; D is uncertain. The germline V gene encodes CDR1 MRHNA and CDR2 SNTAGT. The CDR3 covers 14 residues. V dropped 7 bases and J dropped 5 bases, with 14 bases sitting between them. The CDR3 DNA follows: TGTGCCAGCAAGAGAGATTTCGGGACCGGGGAGCTGTTTTTT. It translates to CASKRDFGTGELFF.

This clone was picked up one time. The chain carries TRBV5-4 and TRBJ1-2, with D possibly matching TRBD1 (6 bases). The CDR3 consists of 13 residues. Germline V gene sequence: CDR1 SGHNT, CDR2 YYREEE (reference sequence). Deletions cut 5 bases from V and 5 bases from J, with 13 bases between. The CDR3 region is CASRFGTSYGYTF. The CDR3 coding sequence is TGTGCCAGCAGATTCGGGACAAGTTATGGCTACACCTTC.

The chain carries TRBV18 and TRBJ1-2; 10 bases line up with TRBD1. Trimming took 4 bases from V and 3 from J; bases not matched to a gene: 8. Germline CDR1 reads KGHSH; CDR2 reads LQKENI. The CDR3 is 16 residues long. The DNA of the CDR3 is TGTGCCAGCTCACTCACCGGGACAGGGGATCACTATGGCTACACCTTC. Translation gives CASSLTGTGDHYGYTF.

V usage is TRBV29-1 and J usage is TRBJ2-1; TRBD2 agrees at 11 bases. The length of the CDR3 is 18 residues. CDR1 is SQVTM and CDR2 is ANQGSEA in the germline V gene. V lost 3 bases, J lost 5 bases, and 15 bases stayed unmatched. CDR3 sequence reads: CSVDDILAGGTPHNEQFF. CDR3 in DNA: TGCAGCGTTGACGATATCCTAGCGGGGGGCACTCCTCACAATGAGCAGTTCTTC.

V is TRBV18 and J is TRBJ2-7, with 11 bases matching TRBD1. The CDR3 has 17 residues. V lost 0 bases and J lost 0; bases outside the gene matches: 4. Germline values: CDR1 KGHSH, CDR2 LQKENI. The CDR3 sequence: CASSPPSGTGGSYEQYF. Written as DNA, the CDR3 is TGTGCCAGCTCACCACCGTCGGGGACAGGGGGCTCCTACGAGCAGTACTTC.

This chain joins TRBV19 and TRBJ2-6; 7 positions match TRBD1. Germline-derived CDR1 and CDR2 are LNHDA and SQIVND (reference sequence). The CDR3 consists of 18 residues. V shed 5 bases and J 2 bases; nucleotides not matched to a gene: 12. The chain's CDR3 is CASSQRQGLRTGANVLTF. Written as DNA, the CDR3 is TGTGCCAGTAGTCAGAGACAGGGATTACGAACTGGGGCCAACGTCCTGACTTTC.

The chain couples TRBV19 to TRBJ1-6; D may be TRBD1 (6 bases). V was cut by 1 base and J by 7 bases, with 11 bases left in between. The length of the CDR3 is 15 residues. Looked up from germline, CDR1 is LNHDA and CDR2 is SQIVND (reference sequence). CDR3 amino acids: CASSIGGQKNSPLHF. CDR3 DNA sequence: TGTGCCAGTAGTATAGGTGGACAGAAGAATTCACCCCTCCACTTT.

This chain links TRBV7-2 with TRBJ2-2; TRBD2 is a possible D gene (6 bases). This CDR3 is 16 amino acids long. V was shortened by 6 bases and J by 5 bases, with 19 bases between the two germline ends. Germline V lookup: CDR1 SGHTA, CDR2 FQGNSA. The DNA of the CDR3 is TGTGCCAGCAGAACTTCTGGGCGGGGAGGAACCGGGGAGCTGTTTTTT. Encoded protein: CASRTSGRGGTGELFF.

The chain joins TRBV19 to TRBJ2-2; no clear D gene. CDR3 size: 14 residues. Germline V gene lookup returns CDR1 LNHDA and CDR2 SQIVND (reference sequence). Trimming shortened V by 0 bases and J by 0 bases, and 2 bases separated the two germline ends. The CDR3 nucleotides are TGTGCCAGTAGTATAGACGCGAACACCGGGGAGCTGTTTTTT. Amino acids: CASSIDANTGELFF.

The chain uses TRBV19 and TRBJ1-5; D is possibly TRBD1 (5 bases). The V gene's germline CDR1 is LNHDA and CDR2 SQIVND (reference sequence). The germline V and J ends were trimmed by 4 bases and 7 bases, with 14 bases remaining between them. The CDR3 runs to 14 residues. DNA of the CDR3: TGTGCCAGTAGTAGCCCCCGCAGGGAACAGCCCCAGCATTTT. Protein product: CASSSPRREQPQHF.

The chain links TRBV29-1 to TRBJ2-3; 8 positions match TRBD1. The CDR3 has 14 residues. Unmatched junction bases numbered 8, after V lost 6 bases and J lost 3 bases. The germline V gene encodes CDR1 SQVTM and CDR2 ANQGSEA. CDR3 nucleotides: TGCAGCGTCGTCCGGGACAGGAGTACAGATACGCAGTATTTT. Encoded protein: CSVVRDRSTDTQYF.

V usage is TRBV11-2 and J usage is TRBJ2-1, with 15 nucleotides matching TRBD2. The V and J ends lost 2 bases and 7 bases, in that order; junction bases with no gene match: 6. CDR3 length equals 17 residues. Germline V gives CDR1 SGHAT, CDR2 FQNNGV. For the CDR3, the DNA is TGTGCCAGCAGCTTATGGACTAGCGGGGGGGCTACAAATGAGCAGTTCTTC. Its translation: CASSLWTSGGATNEQFF.

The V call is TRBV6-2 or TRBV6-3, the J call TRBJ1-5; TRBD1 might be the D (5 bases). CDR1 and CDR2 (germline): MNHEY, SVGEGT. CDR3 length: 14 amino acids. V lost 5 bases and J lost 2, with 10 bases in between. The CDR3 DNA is TGTGCCAGCAGTCAGGGAATGGGCAATCAGCCCCAGCATTTT. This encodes CASSQGMGNQPQHF.

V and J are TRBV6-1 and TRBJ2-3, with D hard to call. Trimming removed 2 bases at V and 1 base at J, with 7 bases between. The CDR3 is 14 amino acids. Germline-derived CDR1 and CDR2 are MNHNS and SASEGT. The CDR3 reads CASSEPSGTDTQYF. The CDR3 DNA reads TGTGCCAGCAGTGAACCGTCAGGCACAGATACGCAGTATTTT.

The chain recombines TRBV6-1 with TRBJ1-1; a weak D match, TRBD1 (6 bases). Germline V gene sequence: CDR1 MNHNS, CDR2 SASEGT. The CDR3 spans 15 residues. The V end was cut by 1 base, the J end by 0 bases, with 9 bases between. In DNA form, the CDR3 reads TGTGCCAGCAGTGAAGGTGGGGGCATGAACACTGAAGCTTTCTTT. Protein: CASSEGGGMNTEAFF.

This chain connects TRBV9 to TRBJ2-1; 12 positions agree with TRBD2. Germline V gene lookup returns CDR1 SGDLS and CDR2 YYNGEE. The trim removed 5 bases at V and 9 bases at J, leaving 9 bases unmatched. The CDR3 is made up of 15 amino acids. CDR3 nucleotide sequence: TGTGCCAGCAGTTCCCTAGCGGGGGGGCAACTTGAGCAGTTCTTC. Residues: CASSSLAGGQLEQFF. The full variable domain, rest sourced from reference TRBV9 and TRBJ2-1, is DSGVTQTPKHLITATGQRVTLRCSPRSGDLSVYWYQQSLDQGLQFLIQYYNGEERAKGNILERFSAQQFPDLHSELNLSSLELGDSALYFCASSSLAGGQLEQFFGPGTRLTVL.

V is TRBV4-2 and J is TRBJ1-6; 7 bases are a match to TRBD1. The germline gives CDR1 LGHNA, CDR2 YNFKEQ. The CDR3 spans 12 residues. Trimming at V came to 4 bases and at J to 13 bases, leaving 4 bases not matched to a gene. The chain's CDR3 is CASSPRTGPLHF. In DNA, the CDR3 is TGTGCCAGCAGCCCCCGGACAGGTCCCCTCCACTTT.

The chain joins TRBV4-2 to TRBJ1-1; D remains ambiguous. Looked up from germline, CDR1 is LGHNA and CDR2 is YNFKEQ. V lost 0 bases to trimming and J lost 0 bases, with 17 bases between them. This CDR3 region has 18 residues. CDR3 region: CASSQEAFRGFVNTEAFF. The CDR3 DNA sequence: TGTGCCAGCAGCCAAGAGGCCTTTAGAGGGTTTGTGAACACTGAAGCTTTCTTT.

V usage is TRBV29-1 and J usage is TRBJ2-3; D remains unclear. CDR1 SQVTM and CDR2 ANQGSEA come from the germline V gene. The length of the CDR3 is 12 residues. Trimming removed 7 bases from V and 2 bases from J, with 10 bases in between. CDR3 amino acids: CSGRILTDTQYF. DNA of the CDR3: TGCAGCGGGCGGATCCTCACAGATACGCAGTATTTT.